Presented here are 7 T cell receptor beta chains from one specimen sequenced in a study of T cells in Graves' hyperthyroidism and ophthalmopathy. RNA transcripts provided the source from which TCR beta CDR3 regions were amplified. TCR CDR3 regions were first amplified by RT-PCR with HTBI primers. Each CDR3 protein gets one entry after TCRdb re-called the multiplex PCR reads with MiXCR. The sample contains hundreds of thousands of distinct CDR3 sequences, roughly 50% of which appear only once. The sample was peripheral blood or thyroid tissue (not recorded which). These receptors were taken from a woman younger than 35 with Graves' hyperthyroidism.

This clonotype showed up just a few times. The rearrangement uses TRBV29-1 and TRBJ2-5; 10 bases fit TRBD1. This CDR3 region has 16 residues. CDR1 SQVTM and CDR2 ANQGSEA come from the germline V gene. J lost 5 bases, V lost 2 bases, and 11 bases had no gene match. The CDR3 here is CSVETDRGDWPETQYF. The CDR3 DNA reads as TGCAGCGTTGAAACGGACAGGGGGGATTGGCCGGAGACCCAGTACTTC.

The chain couples TRBV14 to TRBJ1-2, with D unclear. This CDR3 comprises 14 residues. V was cut by 1 base and J by 5 bases, with 11 bases left in between. CDR1 and CDR2 from the germline V gene are SGHDN and FVKESK. The CDR3 sequence is CASSQGVEEYGYTF. The DNA of the CDR3 is TGTGCCAGCAGCCAAGGGGTGGAGGAATATGGCTACACCTTC.

This clonotype has just a few counts. V and J are TRBV20-1 and TRBJ2-7, with 10 bases aligning to TRBD2. Germline CDR1 and CDR2: DFQATT and SNEGSKA (reference sequence). This CDR3 has 14 residues. Losses at the gene ends were 4 bases for V and 0 bases for J; bases not matched to a gene: 3. The CDR3 sequence: CSAKLAGPSYEQYF. CDR3 in DNA: TGCAGTGCTAAACTAGCGGGGCCCTCCTACGAGCAGTACTTC.

The chain recombines TRBV15 with TRBJ2-7, with D possibly matching TRBD2 (6 bases). V was cut by 0 bases and J by 9 bases, with 15 bases left in between. Germline V gene data show CDR1 as LNHNV and CDR2 as YYDKDF (reference sequence). The CDR3 has 14 amino acids. The CDR3 loop reads CATSRDRVAGLQYF. CDR3 bases: TGTGCCACCAGCAGAGATCGGGTGGCGGGGTTGCAGTACTTC.

This clonotype was counted at least ten times. The rearrangement joins TRBV9 to TRBJ2-7; D is tentatively TRBD1 or TRBD2 (5 bases each). CDR1 and CDR2 (germline): SGDLS, YYNGEE. The length of the CDR3 is 14 residues. Deletions cut 0 bases from V and 4 bases from J, with 11 bases between. CDR3: CASSVGDPEYEQYF. CDR3 DNA: TGTGCCAGCAGCGTAGGGGACCCAGAGTACGAGCAGTACTTC.

The chain joins TRBV7-9 to TRBJ1-1; 7 positions match TRBD1. Trimming cost V 5 bases and J 4 bases; bases outside gene matches: 10. The germline gives CDR1 SEHNR, CDR2 FQNEAQ (reference sequence). This CDR3 comprises 15 residues. The CDR3 DNA reads TGTGCCAGCAGCCCCGATGAACAGGGGCCCACTGAAGCTTTCTTT. Encoded protein: CASSPDEQGPTEAFF.

The V gene is TRBV9, the J gene TRBJ1-1, with D unresolved. V was trimmed by 1 base and J by 8 bases, leaving 9 bases between them. This CDR3 is 12 amino acids long. CDR1 SGDLS and CDR2 YYNGEE come from the germline V gene. The CDR3 DNA reads as TGTGCCAGCAGCGTAATCGGATTAGAAGCTTTCTTT. The encoded protein is CASSVIGLEAFF. Using reference TRBV9 and TRBJ1-1 for the parts outside the CDR3, the full variable domain is DSGVTQTPKHLITATGQRVTLRCSPRSGDLSVYWYQQSLDQGLQFLIQYYNGEERAKGNILERFSAQQFPDLHSELNLSSLELGDSALYFCASSVIGLEAFFGQGTRLTVV.